What follows describes a single T cell receptor (beta chain). Its specificity is not known. Germline values: CDR1 SGHAT, CDR2 FQNNGV. V was pared by 1 base and J by 2 bases, with 9 bases between. The CDR3 spans 15 residues. This entry comes from a study of T cell responses to AZD1222 COVID-19 vaccine. Assay used: immunoSEQ multiplex PCR; TCRdb lists only in-frame clones, some missing. The sample records over 100,000 clones, 89% being singletons. Study results and limitations: None of the repertoires were sampled until the peak T cell response had passed. It should be noted that donors were predominantly white British and more often female, and clonal diversity was possibly underestimated. Spike-wide coverage was observed for vaccine-associated CD4 TCRs, with dominant responses at 160-218 and 743-854.

This receptor was identified in an adult in good health. This specimen consisted of peripheral blood, obtained on day 0 of AZD1222 vaccination. This chain connects TRBV11-2 to TRBJ1-3, with a tentative D call TRBD1 (6 bases). The CDR3 coding sequence is TGTGCCAGCAGCTTAGGGGCAGGGGCTGGAAACACCATATATTTT. It is translated as CASSLGAGAGNTIYF.